Listed here are 19 T cell receptor beta chains from one sample, sequenced in a study of regulatory T cells in long-lasting Graves disease. To make TCR beta libraries, researchers used iRepertoire HTBI primers and Arm-PCR of CDR3 regions. Each CDR3 protein is one row after TCRdb ran MiXCR on the multiplex PCR reads. The top ten hold just under 25% of the sample, which has 400,000 to 650,000 distinct CDR3 sequences, about 16% seen once. Time point of the sample: newly diagnosed GD, antithyroid drugs for less than 3 months. Isolated PBMC RNA provided the starting material for the TCR library. This sample was also put to use in a study of T cells in Graves' hyperthyroidism and ophthalmopathy.

Material: peripheral blood mononuclear cells (PBMCs), obtained at new diagnosis, from a patient treated with antithyroid drugs. The receptors shown here come from a woman aged 35 to 59 with Graves disease.

This clonotype came up many times. The chain couples TRBV20-1 to TRBJ2-5, with unresolved D. The germline gives CDR1 DFQATT, CDR2 SNEGSKA (reference sequence). The CDR3 runs to 14 residues. V lost 5 bases and J 0 bases, leaving 13 bases between the germline ends. The CDR3, as DNA: TGCAGTGCTCGCCCTCTCGGTTACCAAGAGACCCAGTACTTC. Residues: CSARPLGYQETQYF.

About this clonotype: A read error is likely here: a far larger clone is one base away. The chain has TRBV20-1 and TRBJ2-3; D remains ambiguous. The DNA end is a closer match to TRBJ2-7, so the J assignment may be wrong. The germline V gene encodes CDR1 DFQATT and CDR2 SNEGSKA (reference sequence). This CDR3 comprises 16 residues. The CDR3 DNA reads TGCAGTGCTAGCAAGGTTCGGTCAGCGCTACCCTACGAGCAGTACTTC. It encodes CSASKVRSALPYEQYF.

This clonotype was counted many times. This chain connects TRBV13 to TRBJ2-3, with a possible D match to TRBD1 (6 bases). Trimming took off 5 bases at V and 2 bases at J, with 11 bases between the two ends. CDR3 size: 14 residues. Per germline, CDR1 PRHDT and CDR2 FYEKMQ (reference sequence). CDR3 sequence (DNA): TGTGCCAGCAGCGCGGACAGTTACACAGATACGCAGTATTTT. It encodes CASSADSYTDTQYF.

This clonotype was detected ten times or more. This chain links TRBV12-3 or TRBV12-4 with TRBJ2-5, with 7 bases fitting TRBD2. The V segment lost 4 bases and the J segment 2 bases; nucleotides outside the gene matches: 10. The CDR3 runs to 16 residues. The DNA for the CDR3 is TGTGCCAGCAGTTCCCCGGGAGGTAATGGGCAAGAGACCCAGTACTTC. Its translation is CASSSPGGNGQETQYF.

This clonotype was observed a few times. This chain links TRBV7-7 with TRBJ2-2; a weak D match, TRBD2 (6 bases). Per germline, CDR1 SSHAT and CDR2 FNYEAQ (reference sequence). The CDR3 has 14 amino acids. In DNA form, the CDR3 reads TGTGCTAGCGGCAGGGATGGGAACACCGGGGAGCTGTTTTTT. Its protein product is CASGRDGNTGELFF.

With respect to this clonotype: This sequence may be a read error, since a much larger clone differs from it by one base. The gene calls are TRBV5-6 and TRBJ2-2, with D maybe TRBD2 (6 bases). Trimming stripped 2 bases from V and 3 bases from J, with 11 bases between. The CDR3 extends over 15 amino acids. Per germline, CDR1 SGHDT and CDR2 YYEEEE. Here the CDR3 DNA reads TGTGCCAGCAGCTTCGGGAGTATCGACACCGGGGAGCTGTTTTTT. Translated, it gives CASSFGSIDTGELFF.

The V gene is TRBV6-1, the J gene TRBJ2-1; TRBD2 matches 7 bases. Germline loops: CDR1 MNHNS, CDR2 SASEGT. The CDR3 has 15 amino acids. With 6 bases clipped from V and 1 base from J, the junction kept 6 bases outside the gene matches. The CDR3 DNA follows: TGTGCCAGCAGGAGAGCCGGGGGGTCCTACAATGAGCAGTTCTTC. Protein product: CASRRAGGSYNEQFF.

The chain uses TRBV19 and TRBJ1-1; a weak D match, TRBD1 (5 bases). Germline CDR1 is LNHDA and CDR2 is SQIVND (reference sequence). The CDR3 totals 17 residues. Deletions cut 4 bases from V and 1 base from J, with 19 bases between. CDR3 region: CASSTYGPGTWNTEAFF. DNA for the CDR3: TGTGCCAGTAGTACTTACGGTCCCGGGACGTGGAACACTGAAGCTTTCTTT.

V usage is TRBV7-9 and J usage is TRBJ2-4, with 7 bases identical to TRBD2. The J segment lost 5 bases and the V segment lost 1 base, leaving 5 bases of the junction unmatched. Germline CDR1 SEHNR, CDR2 FQNEAQ (reference sequence). The CDR3 is made up of 15 amino acids. CDR3 nucleotides: TGTGCCAGCAGCTTAGAATGGGGGAGGGAAAACATTCAGTACTTC. This translates into CASSLEWGRENIQYF.

The gene calls are TRBV6-2 or TRBV6-3 and TRBJ2-3; D unclear. The CDR3 has 14 amino acids. The germline CDR1 and CDR2 sequences are MNHEY and SVGEGT. The V end lost 3 bases, the J end lost 6 bases, and 13 bases lay between the germline ends. In DNA form, the CDR3 reads TGTGCCAGCAGTTATGATTTGACCTGGGATACGCAGTATTTT. This sequence encodes CASSYDLTWDTQYF.

This clonotype was found a few times. This sequence joins TRBV20-1 and TRBJ2-7, with no clear D. Germline lookup yields CDR1 DFQATT and CDR2 SNEGSKA (reference sequence). The ends were cut back, 4 bases at V and 7 bases at J, with 20 bases in the middle. The CDR3 has 14 residues. The CDR3 DNA reads as TGCAGTGCTAATAAGGGCCTCCAAACGAGAGAGCAGTACTTC. This sequence encodes CSANKGLQTREQYF.

Many counts were recorded for this clonotype. This chain links TRBV7-9 with TRBJ2-7; a weak D match, TRBD1 (5 bases). CDR3 length: 12 amino acids. The ends were cut back, 5 bases at V and 5 bases at J, with 10 bases in the middle. CDR1 is SEHNR and CDR2 is FQNEAQ in the germline V gene (reference sequence). The CDR3 protein is CASSLTGNEQYF. The DNA of the CDR3 is TGTGCCAGCAGCCTAACAGGAAACGAGCAGTACTTC.

The chain recombines TRBV28 with TRBJ1-2, with 7 bases matching TRBD1. CDR1 and CDR2 (germline): MDHEN, SYDVKM. After removal of 7 bases from V and 5 bases from J, the junction contained 22 bases not matched to a gene. This CDR3 spans 18 amino acids. The CDR3 sequence: CASTGWVTDVRGIYGYTF. For the CDR3, the DNA is TGTGCCAGCACCGGCTGGGTGACAGACGTCAGGGGGATATATGGCTACACCTTC.

This chain uses TRBV27 with TRBJ2-7, with 7 bases identical to TRBD1. J was trimmed by 2 bases and V by 6 bases; bases with no gene match: 10. The CDR3 covers 15 residues. Germline-derived CDR1 and CDR2 are MNHEY and SMNVEV (reference sequence). The CDR3 coding sequence is TGTGCCAGCAGACCACAGGGGCGGTTACCCTACGAGCAGTACTTC. Protein sequence: CASRPQGRLPYEQYF.

The sample holds many counts of this clonotype. This chain joins TRBV2 and TRBJ2-7; no clear D. CDR1 SNHLY and CDR2 FYNNEI come from the germline V gene. V shed 0 bases and J shed 6 bases, with 3 bases lying between them. The CDR3 spans 11 residues. The CDR3 bases are TGTGCCAGCAGTGAAGCGCCCGAGCAGTACTTC. It yields the protein CASSEAPEQYF.

This sequence joins TRBV12-3 or TRBV12-4 and TRBJ2-2, with D perhaps matching TRBD2 (6 bases). CDR3 length: 13 amino acids. Between the trimmed V and J ends, which lost 6 bases and 6 bases, there was a span of 11 bases. CDR3 coding DNA: TGTGCCAGCAGGGTCCCTAGCGCCGGGGAGCTGTTTTTT. It translates to CASRVPSAGELFF.

This clonotype was seen ten or more times. The rearrangement links TRBV7-9 to TRBJ1-1; 7 bases fit TRBD1. Per the germline V gene, CDR1 is SEHNR and CDR2 is FQNEAQ (reference sequence). The trim removed 4 bases at V and 5 bases at J, leaving 4 bases unmatched. This CDR3 contains 13 residues. This CDR3 reads CASSWSGGTEAFF. The CDR3, as DNA: TGTGCCAGCAGCTGGTCAGGGGGGACTGAAGCTTTCTTT.

In this sample, this clonotype turned up many times. This rearrangement joins TRBV12-3 or TRBV12-4 to TRBJ2-3; no clear D. The CDR3 is 13 amino acids. V gave up 11 bases and J gave up 0 bases, with 12 bases separating them. The DNA of the CDR3 is TGTGCCTGCCGGCGGTCTAGCACAGATACGCAGTATTTT. Translating gives CACRRSSTDTQYF.

The rearrangement uses TRBV12-3 or TRBV12-4 and TRBJ2-3, with 11 bases identical to TRBD2. The CDR3 covers 16 residues. Trimming took 3 bases from V and 6 from J; bases not matched to a gene: 8. The CDR3 protein is CASSFPIAGGSDTQYF. The CDR3, as DNA: TGTGCCAGCAGTTTCCCCATAGCGGGGGGGTCGGATACGCAGTATTTT.